This T cell receptor beta chain appears in the sequencing data of a study of cytomegalovirus exposure and HLA in healthy donors. Notes on the study in general: The study labeled more than 150 TCR beta chains cytomegalovirus-associated. TCR sequences were mostly rare, though some public TCRs occurred in many donors. The classifier reportedly diagnosed cytomegalovirus status with high specificity and sensitivity.

As regards this clone: Its target is not known.

The germline V gene has CDR1 SGHRS and CDR2 YFSETQ. The CDR3 sequence is 15 residues long. V shed 4 bases, J shed 5 bases, and the junction held 9 bases outside the gene matches. The donors were members of the roughly 120-subject validation cohort (separate from the approximately 670-subject first cohort). Generated by immunoSEQ multiplex PCR, the TCRdb table keeps only in-frame clones and is missing some. The sample has 110,000 or so clones, 86% seen once. Sequenced material: PBMCs. The TCR was taken from a man aged 18 to 29 in good health and CMV-seronegative. The gene calls are TRBV5-1 and TRBJ2-7; 10 positions agree with TRBD1. Written as DNA, the CDR3 is TGCGCCAGCAGCCCGACAGGGGGCGCGAGGAACGAGCAGTACTTC. This gives the protein CASSPTGGARNEQYF.